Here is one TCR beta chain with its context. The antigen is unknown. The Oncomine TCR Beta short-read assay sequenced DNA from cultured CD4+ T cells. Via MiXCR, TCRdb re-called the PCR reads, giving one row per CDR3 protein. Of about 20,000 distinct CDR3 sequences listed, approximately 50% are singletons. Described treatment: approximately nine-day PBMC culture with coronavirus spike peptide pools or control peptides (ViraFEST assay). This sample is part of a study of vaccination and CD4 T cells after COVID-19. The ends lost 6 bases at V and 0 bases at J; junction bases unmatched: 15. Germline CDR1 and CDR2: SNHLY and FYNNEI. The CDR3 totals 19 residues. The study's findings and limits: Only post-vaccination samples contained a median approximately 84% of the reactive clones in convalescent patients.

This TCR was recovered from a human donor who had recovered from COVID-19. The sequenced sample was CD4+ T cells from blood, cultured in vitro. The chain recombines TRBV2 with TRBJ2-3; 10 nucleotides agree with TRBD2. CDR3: CASSPALSGGTLSTDTQYF. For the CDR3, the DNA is TGTGCCAGCAGCCCCGCCCTTAGCGGGGGGACACTTAGCACAGATACGCAGTATTTT.